These 16 T cell receptor beta chains were sequenced from one sample in a study of CD8 T cells in Susac syndrome. RNA totalling about 0.45 to 1 ug underwent reverse transcription with random hexamers. MiXCR was run by TCRdb on the immunoSEQ multiplex PCR reads, yielding one entry per CDR3 protein. The sample consists of about 430,000 distinct CDR3 sequences, approximately 89% of them appearing once. The sample taken for sequencing was CD8+ T cells from PBMCs. The receptors were gathered from a human donor with multiple sclerosis.

The chain joins TRBV3-1 to TRBJ1-2; 7 nucleotides line up with TRBD1. The CDR3 spans 18 residues. V was clipped by 4 bases and J by 4 bases; unmatched bases: 18. The germline gives CDR1 LGHDT, CDR2 YNNKEL (reference sequence). The CDR3 loop is CASSPTGAVQGGVYGYTF. The CDR3 DNA follows: TGTGCCAGCAGCCCGACCGGAGCGGTCCAGGGGGGGGTCTATGGCTACACCTTC.

This chain uses TRBV28 with TRBJ1-5; D is undetermined. Per the germline V gene, CDR1 is MDHEN and CDR2 is SYDVKM. The CDR3 is made up of 13 amino acids. Trimming removed 3 bases at V and 4 bases at J, with 7 bases between. Written as DNA, the CDR3 is TGTGCCAGCAGTTTGAGAGAGAATCAGCCCCAGCATTTT. Translated, it gives CASSLRENQPQHF.

The sample holds a few counts of this clonotype. The V call is TRBV25-1, the J call TRBJ2-7; 10 bases map to TRBD2. The junction had 4 bases not matched to a gene; V was cut back by 2 bases and J by 3 bases. The CDR3 has 15 amino acids. CDR1 is MGHDK, CDR2 SYGVNS, per germline. In DNA, the CDR3 is TGTGCCAGCAGTGAACCTAGCGGGAGTTACTACGAGCAGTACTTC. Its translation is CASSEPSGSYYEQYF.

The V gene is TRBV10-3, the J gene TRBJ2-1; D gene ambiguous. The CDR3 is made up of 15 amino acids. Germline V gene lookup returns CDR1 ENHRY and CDR2 SYGVKD. V was clipped by 6 bases and J by 0 bases, with 12 bases between them. The CDR3 spells CAISADSSSYNEQFF. DNA of the CDR3: TGTGCCATCAGCGCTGATTCTAGCTCCTACAATGAGCAGTTCTTC.

This chain joins TRBV7-9 and TRBJ2-2, with unresolved D. The V and J ends lost 3 bases and 6 bases respectively, with 2 bases between them. The CDR3 length is 11 residues. Germline values: CDR1 SEHNR, CDR2 FQNEAQ (reference sequence). CDR3 in DNA: TGTGCCAGCAGCTTTGCCGGGGAGCTGTTTTTT. Protein product: CASSFAGELFF.

The rearrangement links TRBV27 to TRBJ2-1; 11 bases align to TRBD2. This CDR3 is built from 19 residues. Germline CDR1 and CDR2: MNHEY and SMNVEV (reference sequence). The V gene end was trimmed by 3 bases and the J gene end by 4 bases; junction bases not matched to a gene: 14. CDR3 in amino acids: CASSFSASGRPRSYNEQFF. The CDR3 DNA reads TGTGCCAGCAGTTTTTCGGCTAGCGGGAGGCCACGGAGTTACAATGAGCAGTTCTTC.

The gene calls are TRBV3-1 and TRBJ2-7, with D perhaps TRBD2 (6 bases). Germline-derived CDR1 and CDR2 are LGHDT and YNNKEL (reference sequence). The ends were cut back, 1 base at V and 3 bases at J, with 10 bases in the middle. The CDR3 contains 14 residues. The CDR3 sequence is CASSQGGLFYEQYF. DNA for the CDR3: TGTGCCAGCAGCCAAGGGGGACTTTTCTACGAGCAGTACTTC.

The chain uses TRBV20-1 and TRBJ1-5; no reliable D call. The length of the CDR3 is 15 residues. Germline V gene lookup returns CDR1 DFQATT and CDR2 SNEGSKA (reference sequence). Trimming took off 0 bases at V and 5 bases at J, with 14 bases between the two ends. The DNA for the CDR3 is TGCAGTGCTAGAGATAAGAGGGAACCACATCAGCCCCAGCATTTT. Amino acids: CSARDKREPHQPQHF.

V usage is TRBV30 and J usage is TRBJ2-7; D might be TRBD1 (5 bases). Trimming pared 8 bases from V and 6 bases from J, leaving 17 bases between. Germline V gene sequence: CDR1 GTSNPN, CDR2 SVGIG (reference sequence). The CDR3 has 12 residues. The CDR3 sequence: CAGADSRFEQYF. The CDR3 region has the DNA TGTGCCGGAGCTGACAGTCGGTTCGAGCAGTACTTC.

The V gene is TRBV9, the J gene TRBJ2-3, with a tentative D call TRBD2 (6 bases). This CDR3 is built from 15 residues. Trimming took off 6 bases at V and 0 bases at J, with 14 bases between the two ends. Germline V gene sequence: CDR1 SGDLS, CDR2 YYNGEE. In DNA form, the CDR3 reads TGTGCCAGCACCTCGGGGGAAACTAGCACAGATACGCAGTATTTT. Protein: CASTSGETSTDTQYF.

This rearrangement joins TRBV27 to TRBJ1-1; 7 bases are shared with TRBD1. The CDR3 has 13 amino acids. V lost 5 bases, J lost 6 bases, and 6 bases stayed unmatched. Germline V gene sequence: CDR1 MNHEY, CDR2 SMNVEV (reference sequence). The CDR3 bases are TGTGCCAGCAGTCTGTCGACAGGGTCTGAAGCTTTCTTT. Protein product: CASSLSTGSEAFF.

This clonotype was seen once. The chain joins TRBV7-9 to TRBJ1-2; no reliable D call. The germline CDR1 and CDR2 sequences are SEHNR and FQNEAQ (reference sequence). With 5 bases removed from V and 8 bases from J, the gap between germline ends came to 15 bases. The CDR3 covers 13 residues. CDR3 protein: CASSPGPFVGYTF. The CDR3 nucleotides read TGTGCCAGCAGCCCCGGGCCATTTGTGGGCTACACCTTC.

The chain links TRBV12-3 or TRBV12-4 to TRBJ2-1; no firm D call. Trimming cost V 3 bases and J 6 bases, with 9 bases left between them. There are 13 residues in the CDR3. CDR3 sequence: CASSLGTANEQFF. Here the CDR3 DNA reads TGTGCCAGCAGTTTGGGCACGGCCAATGAGCAGTTCTTC.

This clonotype was detected a few times. J is TRBJ2-7 and V is TRBV30, with TRBD2 as a possible D gene (5 bases). CDR3 length: 14 residues. The germline V and J ends were trimmed by 0 bases and 4 bases, with 13 bases remaining between them. Germline lookup yields CDR1 GTSNPN and CDR2 SVGIG (reference sequence). This chain's CDR3 is CAWSVEGSGYEQYF. The CDR3 DNA sequence: TGTGCCTGGAGTGTAGAAGGGAGTGGGTACGAGCAGTACTTC.

J is TRBJ2-5 and V is TRBV10-2; perhaps TRBD1 as D (6 bases). Germline V gives CDR1 WSHSY, CDR2 SAAADI. With 0 bases removed from V and 0 bases from J, the gap between germline ends came to 17 bases. The CDR3 contains 18 residues. The CDR3 is CASSESQGAIQYQETQYF. For the CDR3, the DNA is TGCGCCAGCAGTGAGTCACAGGGAGCTATACAGTACCAAGAGACCCAGTACTTC.

The DNA of the CDR3 is TGTGCCAGCACCCTGACCGGACAGGGGGGGCACCTTACTGAAGCTTTCTTT. Its translation: CASTLTGQGGHLTEAFF. The chain couples TRBV27 to TRBJ1-1; 10 bases fit TRBD1. The V gene's germline CDR1 is MNHEY and CDR2 SMNVEV (reference sequence). This CDR3 contains 17 residues. Trimming removed 7 bases from V and 5 bases from J; junction bases left unmatched: 16.